The 30 T cell receptor beta chains listed next were all sequenced from one sample in a study of siplizumab effects on memory and regulatory T cells. Sequencing used immunoSEQ multiplex PCR; TCRdb keeps in-frame clones, though not all of them. The table has fewer than 120,000 clones, 80% to 95% seen once. Sequencing used CD4+ T cells sorted from blood. These receptors were taken from a human donor in good health.

The chain employs TRBV2 and TRBJ2-1, with 14 bases lining up with TRBD2. CDR1 is SNHLY and CDR2 is FYNNEI in the germline V gene. V lost 4 bases and J lost 6; bases outside the gene matches: 2. The CDR3 sequence is 15 residues long. CDR3 in DNA: TGTGCCAGCAGTGGACTAGCGGGAGGGGCCAATGAGCAGTTCTTC. Protein product: CASSGLAGGANEQFF.

This clone has just one count. The chain uses TRBV30 and TRBJ1-2; no clear D gene. Trimming took 0 bases from V and 4 from J, leaving 12 bases between them. Germline assignment: CDR1 GTSNPN and CDR2 SVGIG (reference sequence). The CDR3 consists of 14 residues. The CDR3 sequence: CAWSVAGTLYGYTF. The CDR3 DNA sequence: TGTGCCTGGAGTGTAGCAGGAACCCTCTATGGCTACACCTTC.

The gene calls are TRBV5-1 and TRBJ2-5, with 7 bases identical to TRBD1. V shed 5 bases and J 0 bases; nucleotides not matched to a gene: 7. There are 15 residues in the CDR3. Per the germline V gene, CDR1 is SGHRS and CDR2 is YFSETQ. CDR3 amino acids: CASSSTGSDQETQYF. CDR3 bases: TGCGCCAGCAGTTCGACAGGGTCGGACCAAGAGACCCAGTACTTC. Full variable domain (outside the CDR3, taken from reference TRBV5-1 and TRBJ2-5): KAGVTQTPRYLIKTRGQQVTLSCSPISGHRSVSWYQQTPGQGLQFLFEYFSETQRNKGNFPGRFSGRQFSNSRSEMNVSTLELGDSALYLCASSSTGSDQETQYFGPGTRLLVL.

The chain uses TRBV25-1 and TRBJ1-2; no reliable D call. V lost 2 bases to trimming and J lost 7 bases, with 11 bases between them. CDR1 and CDR2 (germline): MGHDK, SYGVNS. CDR3 length: 13 residues. The CDR3 DNA reads TGTGCCAGCAGTGAACCCCTCGCAACTGGCTACACCTTC. It yields the protein CASSEPLATGYTF.

The chain couples TRBV29-1 to TRBJ2-7; 9 bases line up with TRBD1. CDR3 length: 14 residues. Trimming removed 6 bases from V and 7 bases from J; junction bases left unmatched: 13. Germline-derived CDR1 and CDR2 are SQVTM and ANQGSEA. CDR3 sequence: CSVSGQGPLREQYF. CDR3 coding DNA: TGCAGCGTCTCCGGACAGGGGCCTCTACGGGAGCAGTACTTC.

The V and J genes are TRBV7-2 and TRBJ2-5, with no clear D. Trimming took off 1 base at V and 4 bases at J, with 7 bases between the two ends. The CDR3 covers 13 residues. CDR1 is SGHTA, CDR2 FQGNSA, per germline. The CDR3 DNA follows: TGTGCCAGCAGCTTAGGGGGTTCAGAGACCCAGTACTTC. Protein sequence: CASSLGGSETQYF.

The chain has TRBV29-1 and TRBJ1-1; D remains ambiguous. Trimming took 6 bases from V and 4 from J, leaving 15 bases between them. Germline V gives CDR1 SQVTM, CDR2 ANQGSEA. The CDR3 extends over 13 amino acids. The CDR3 bases are TGCAGCGTCCGACCTATTTTGAGCACTGAAGCTTTCTTT. Residues: CSVRPILSTEAFF. The complete variable domain, with remaining parts taken from reference TRBV29-1 and TRBJ1-1, reads SAVISQKPSRDICQRGTSLTIQCQVDSQVTMMFWYRQQPGQSLTLIATANQGSEATYESGFVIDKFPISRPNLTFSTLTVSNMSPEDSSIYLCSVRPILSTEAFFGQGTRLTVV.

The genes are TRBV7-2 and TRBJ2-2, with no clear D. V was shortened by 5 bases and J by 2 bases, with 9 bases between the two germline ends. The CDR3 spans 14 residues. CDR1 is SGHTA and CDR2 is FQGNSA in the germline V gene. CDR3 sequence: CASSRARNTGELFF. DNA for the CDR3: TGTGCCAGCAGCCGAGCCAGAAACACCGGGGAGCTGTTTTTT.

The chain employs TRBV19 and TRBJ2-5; perhaps TRBD2 as D (6 bases). CDR1 is LNHDA and CDR2 is SQIVND in the germline V gene (reference sequence). V was shortened by 3 bases and J by 3 bases, with 17 bases between the two germline ends. The length of the CDR3 is 16 residues. The CDR3 region has the DNA TGTGCCAGTAGTATGAATCCCCGGGACTTTAAAGAGACCCAGTACTTC. It translates to CASSMNPRDFKETQYF.

The CDR3 coding sequence is TGCGCCAGCAGCTTCAACACCATCGCGAACACCGGGGAGCTGTTTTTT. Amino acid sequence: CASSFNTIANTGELFF. The chain couples TRBV5-1 to TRBJ2-2; D not certain. The CDR3 is made up of 16 amino acids. CDR1 SGHRS and CDR2 YFSETQ come from the germline V gene. Trimming took 2 bases from V and 0 from J, leaving 11 bases between them. The full variable domain, rest sourced from reference TRBV5-1 and TRBJ2-2, is KAGVTQTPRYLIKTRGQQVTLSCSPISGHRSVSWYQQTPGQGLQFLFEYFSETQRNKGNFPGRFSGRQFSNSRSEMNVSTLELGDSALYLCASSFNTIANTGELFFGEGSRLTVL.

V usage is TRBV7-3 and J usage is TRBJ2-2, with no clear D. Trimming removed 2 bases at V and 6 bases at J, with 10 bases between. CDR3 length equals 14 residues. Germline-derived CDR1 and CDR2 are SGHTA and FQGTGA. The CDR3 nucleotides are TGTGCCAGCAGCTTAGTGTTGGATTCCGGGGAGCTGTTTTTT. Its protein product is CASSLVLDSGELFF. Using reference TRBV7-3 and TRBJ2-2 for the parts outside the CDR3, the full variable domain is GAGVSQTPSNKVTEKGKYVELRCDPISGHTALYWYRQSLGQGPEFLIYFQGTGAADDSGLPNDRFFAVRPEGSVSTLKIQRTERGDSAVYLCASSLVLDSGELFFGEGSRLTVL.

The chain uses TRBV5-1 and TRBJ2-1, with TRBD2 matching over 8 bases. From germline, CDR1 is SGHRS and CDR2 YFSETQ. With 3 bases clipped from V and 2 bases from J, the junction kept 4 bases outside the gene matches. The CDR3 extends over 15 amino acids. Here the CDR3 DNA reads TGCGCCAGCAGCTCAACACTAGCGGCCTACAATGAGCAGTTCTTC. Encoded protein: CASSSTLAAYNEQFF.

V is TRBV29-1 and J is TRBJ2-1; a possible D gene is TRBD2 (5 bases). The germline V gene has CDR1 SQVTM and CDR2 ANQGSEA. This CDR3 has 11 amino acids. Trimming stripped 7 bases from V and 8 bases from J, with 12 bases between. Here the CDR3 DNA reads TGCAGCGGCGGGCCAGGCGATGAGCAGTTCTTC. It codes for CSGGPGDEQFF.

V and J are TRBV2 and TRBJ2-3; no reliable D call. Germline V gene lookup returns CDR1 SNHLY and CDR2 FYNNEI. The germline V and J ends were trimmed by 8 bases and 1 base, with 13 bases remaining between them. This CDR3 comprises 14 residues. This chain's CDR3 is CASRNLVGTDTQYF. The CDR3 DNA follows: TGTGCCAGCCGAAATCTAGTCGGCACAGATACGCAGTATTTT.

A remark on this clone: Additional DNA sequences in this sample encode the identical CDR3. The chain recombines TRBV6-1 with TRBJ2-7; the match to TRBD1 covers 10 bases. Germline V gene lookup returns CDR1 MNHNS and CDR2 SASEGT. The CDR3 covers 15 residues. After removal of 6 bases from V and 5 bases from J, the junction contained 10 bases not matched to a gene. CDR3 nucleotide sequence: TGTGCCAGCAGAAAGCGGGGACAGGGGTTGGACGAGCAGTACTTC. Translating it yields CASRKRGQGLDEQYF.

CDR3 amino acids: CASSFLSSGSFYEQYF. For the CDR3, the DNA is TGTGCCAGCAGTTTCTTGTCTAGCGGGAGCTTTTACGAGCAGTACTTC. The rearrangement joins TRBV27 to TRBJ2-7; 10 bases agree with TRBD2. The CDR3 is 16 residues long. CDR1 is MNHEY and CDR2 is SMNVEV in the germline V gene (reference sequence). The V gene end was trimmed by 3 bases and the J gene end by 4 bases; junction bases not matched to a gene: 9.

The chain employs TRBV30 and TRBJ1-5; D unresolved. V was cut by 0 bases and J by 1 base, with 13 bases left in between. Germline V CDR1 and CDR2: GTSNPN, SVGIG (reference sequence). The CDR3 has 16 residues. CDR3 bases: TGTGCCTGGAGTGTAGGAGGGTCCGCGAGCAATCAGCCCCAGCATTTT. Amino acids: CAWSVGGSASNQPQHF.

V is TRBV11-3 and J is TRBJ2-3; TRBD2 is a possible D gene (7 bases). The CDR3 runs to 14 residues. V lost 5 bases, J lost 2 bases, and 11 bases lay in between. In germline, CDR1 is SGHNT, CDR2 YENEEA. The CDR3 loop is CASSRGAPTDTQYF. The CDR3, as DNA: TGTGCCAGCAGCCGGGGGGCACCCACAGATACGCAGTATTTT.

The J gene is TRBJ2-3, the V gene TRBV5-5; 10 bases align to TRBD1. Trimming cost V 0 bases and J 4 bases; bases outside gene matches: 2. The CDR3 contains 15 residues. Germline assignment: CDR1 SGHKS and CDR2 YYEKEE (reference sequence). In nucleotides, the CDR3 is TGTGCCAGCAGCTTGGGCGGACAGGGGGCAGATACGCAGTATTTT. It encodes CASSLGGQGADTQYF.

The rearrangement links TRBV5-1 to TRBJ1-5, with D hard to call. V was clipped by 0 bases and J by 4 bases, with 8 bases between them. The CDR3 contains 14 residues. The germline V gene encodes CDR1 SGHRS and CDR2 YFSETQ. The CDR3: CASSLAAENQPQHF. The CDR3 DNA reads as TGCGCCAGCAGCTTGGCGGCAGAAAATCAGCCCCAGCATTTT.

The chain joins TRBV7-9 to TRBJ2-2; D ambiguous. Trimming took 1 base from V and 1 from J, leaving 10 bases between them. The CDR3 has 16 amino acids. CDR1 is SEHNR and CDR2 is FQNEAQ in the germline V gene (reference sequence). For the CDR3, the DNA is TGTGCCAGCAGCTTAGATTTTACCGGGAACACCGGGGAGCTGTTTTTT. It specifies CASSLDFTGNTGELFF.

This rearrangement joins TRBV7-2 to TRBJ1-6; D is unresolved. CDR3 length equals 15 residues. CDR1 and CDR2 (germline): SGHTA, FQGNSA. Trimming removed 2 bases from V and 9 bases from J, with 14 bases in between. CDR3 coding DNA: TGTGCCAGCAGCTTAAGCCCATCAGAACGTTCACCCCTCCACTTT. Translation gives CASSLSPSERSPLHF.

This chain links TRBV29-1 with TRBJ1-2, with D maybe TRBD1 (5 bases). CDR1 is SQVTM, CDR2 ANQGSEA, per germline. V gave up 4 bases and J gave up 4 bases, with 16 bases separating them. The CDR3 sequence is 14 residues long. The CDR3 reads CSVATVIGGYGYTF. The DNA for the CDR3 is TGCAGCGTTGCGACAGTAATAGGAGGCTATGGCTACACCTTC. Together with reference TRBV29-1 and TRBJ1-2, the CDR3 gives the full variable domain: SAVISQKPSRDICQRGTSLTIQCQVDSQVTMMFWYRQQPGQSLTLIATANQGSEATYESGFVIDKFPISRPNLTFSTLTVSNMSPEDSSIYLCSVATVIGGYGYTFGSGTRLTVV.

This clone was detected only a few times. This chain links TRBV9 with TRBJ2-3; the D is unclear. V was clipped by 5 bases and J by 0 bases, with 10 bases between them. CDR3 length: 14 residues. Looked up from germline, CDR1 is SGDLS and CDR2 is YYNGEE. CDR3 residues: CASSWGSSTDTQYF. In nucleotides, the CDR3 is TGTGCCAGCAGTTGGGGTTCTAGCACAGATACGCAGTATTTT.

The rearrangement uses TRBV4-1 and TRBJ1-1, with D perhaps matching TRBD1 (5 bases). This CDR3 comprises 14 residues. V lost 2 bases, J lost 7 bases, and 14 bases lay in between. Germline-derived CDR1 and CDR2 are MGHRA and YSYEKL. The CDR3 coding sequence is TGCGCCAGCAGCCAACCCCGTACGAGGGGTGAAGCTTTCTTT. Amino acids: CASSQPRTRGEAFF.

The rearrangement joins TRBV6-5 to TRBJ2-7, with 8 bases identical to TRBD2. The CDR3 has 15 amino acids. With V trimmed by 8 bases and J by 5 bases, 14 bases remained unmatched. Germline-derived CDR1 and CDR2 are MNHEY and SVGAGI. The chain's CDR3 is CASSYQGLELNEQYF. In DNA, the CDR3 is TGTGCCAGCTCATACCAGGGACTAGAATTAAACGAGCAGTACTTC.

This rearrangement joins TRBV7-9 to TRBJ2-2, with 8 nucleotides matching TRBD1. This CDR3 spans 16 amino acids. The trim removed 5 bases at V and 1 base at J, leaving 6 bases unmatched. From germline, CDR1 is SEHNR and CDR2 FQNEAQ (reference sequence). Here the CDR3 DNA reads TGTGCCAGCAGCCCTCTTGGACAGGGGAACACCGGGGAGCTGTTTTTT. It translates to CASSPLGQGNTGELFF.

This chain uses TRBV14 with TRBJ2-5, with unresolved D. Trimming cost V 5 bases and J 2 bases, with 3 bases left between them. Germline values: CDR1 SGHDN, CDR2 FVKESK. This CDR3 is 11 amino acids long. The CDR3 DNA is TGTGCCAGCAGCTCACAAGAGACCCAGTACTTC. Translated: CASSSQETQYF.

The table lists this clone with a count of one. The V and J genes are TRBV28 and TRBJ1-2, with TRBD1 as a possible D gene (5 bases). The CDR3 has 12 amino acids. V lost 3 bases and J lost 5, with 7 bases in between. Germline loops: CDR1 MDHEN, CDR2 SYDVKM. The CDR3 spells CASSLAGYGYTF. The CDR3 DNA follows: TGTGCCAGCAGTTTGGCAGGGTATGGCTACACCTTC.

The chain has TRBV7-9 and TRBJ2-7; no clear D. CDR1 SEHNR and CDR2 FQNEAQ come from the germline V gene (reference sequence). The length of the CDR3 is 14 residues. The V end lost 3 bases, the J end lost 0 bases, and 9 bases lay between the germline ends. The CDR3 DNA reads TGTGCCAGCAGCTTGGACGGATTCTCCTACGAGCAGTACTTC. Translation: CASSLDGFSYEQYF.